One and the same sample provided the 8 T cell receptor beta chains below, sequenced in a study of blood T cell repertoires in COVID-19. Profiling relied on immunoSEQ multiplex PCR, and the TCRdb table lists in-frame clones only, not all of them. The sample has 250,000 to 400,000 clones; about 91% are singletons. The material sequenced was peripheral blood. These receptors came from a woman in her twenties or thirties with COVID-19, enrolled during active disease.

This rearrangement joins TRBV7-2 to TRBJ1-1, with 7 bases aligning to TRBD1. This CDR3 is 14 amino acids long. The V segment lost 1 base and the J segment 6 bases; nucleotides outside the gene matches: 5. Looked up from germline, CDR1 is SGHTA and CDR2 is FQGNSA. CDR3 nucleotide sequence: TGTGCCAGCAGCTTAGACTTTCAGGGGGCTGAAGCTTTCTTT. It yields the protein CASSLDFQGAEAFF.

The V gene is TRBV4-1, the J gene TRBJ1-4; D gene unclear. This CDR3 is built from 15 residues. Trimming cost V 7 bases and J 3 bases, with 15 bases left between them. Germline V CDR1 and CDR2: MGHRA, YSYEKL. CDR3 DNA sequence: TGCGCCAGCACTGACACCCCGGTAGCTAATGAAAAACTGTTTTTT. Translating gives CASTDTPVANEKLFF.

The V and J genes are TRBV5-4 and TRBJ1-2, with D perhaps TRBD1 (5 bases). Trimming stripped 0 bases from V and 2 bases from J, with 14 bases between. This CDR3 has 16 residues. Germline CDR1 and CDR2: SGHNT and YYREEE (reference sequence). CDR3 protein: CASSLGGRAPNYGYTF. The DNA for the CDR3 is TGTGCCAGCAGCTTGGGAGGCAGGGCCCCAAACTATGGCTACACCTTC.

This clone has only a few counts. The chain joins TRBV12-3 or TRBV12-4 to TRBJ1-1; the match to TRBD1 covers 7 bases. V trimming: 5 bases; J trimming: 4 bases; junction bases outside the gene matches: 4. This CDR3 has 13 residues. The CDR3 sequence is CASSQSGGTEAFF. For the CDR3, the DNA is TGTGCCAGCAGTCAATCAGGGGGCACTGAAGCTTTCTTT.

J is TRBJ2-7 and V is TRBV2; D is possibly TRBD2 (5 bases). Germline CDR1 SNHLY, CDR2 FYNNEI. V lost 6 bases, J lost 0 bases, and 15 bases lay in between. This CDR3 is 15 amino acids long. In DNA, the CDR3 is TGTGCCAGCAGCCAACTAGATGCATCCTCCTACGAGCAGTACTTC. This encodes CASSQLDASSYEQYF.

The chain recombines TRBV3-1 (or the pseudogene TRBV3-2) with TRBJ1-2; D unclear. With 4 bases removed from V and 5 bases from J, the gap between germline ends came to 20 bases. Germline loops: CDR1 LGHDT, CDR2 YNNKEL (reference sequence). CDR3 length: 16 residues. The CDR3 bases are TGTGCCAGCAGCCGACTTCGGGGAGGAAAAGGGTATGGCTACACCTTC. Amino acids: CASSRLRGGKGYGYTF.

This clone showed up just once. The rearrangement uses TRBV9 and TRBJ1-3; possible D gene TRBD1, 6 bases. This CDR3 contains 15 residues. CDR1 is SGDLS, CDR2 YYNGEE, per germline. Trimming pared 3 bases from V and 8 bases from J, leaving 18 bases between. CDR3 loop: CASSETGWEGYTIYF. The CDR3 nucleotides are TGTGCCAGCAGCGAGACAGGATGGGAAGGCTACACCATATATTTT.

V is TRBV5-1 and J is TRBJ2-1; no definite D call. Trimming left V 0 bases short and J 7 bases short, with 8 bases between. CDR1 SGHRS and CDR2 YFSETQ come from the germline V gene. The CDR3 consists of 13 residues. This chain's CDR3 is CASSLAPVNEQFF. CDR3 coding DNA: TGCGCCAGCAGCTTGGCCCCAGTGAATGAGCAGTTCTTC. Supplemented by reference TRBV5-1 and TRBJ2-1, the full variable domain reads KAGVTQTPRYLIKTRGQQVTLSCSPISGHRSVSWYQQTPGQGLQFLFEYFSETQRNKGNFPGRFSGRQFSNSRSEMNVSTLELGDSALYLCASSLAPVNEQFFGPGTRLTVL.